This T cell receptor (beta chain) was identified during a study of blood T cell repertoires in COVID-19. Using immunoSEQ multiplex PCR, the repertoire was profiled, and TCRdb retains in-frame clones only, with some absent. The sample lists 250,000 or so clones, 86% occurring once. The CDR3 is made up of 16 amino acids. From germline, CDR1 is LNHDA and CDR2 SQIVND (reference sequence). Trimming pared 5 bases from V and 0 bases from J, leaving 13 bases between. Participants' reported clinical history set cohort assignment. This chain uses TRBV19 with TRBJ1-4; maybe TRBD1 (5 bases). The TCR originated in a woman aged 18-29 years who had recovered from COVID-19. Sequencing input: PBMCs or T cells enriched from blood (not recorded which). CDR3 sequence: CASSPGLSPTNEKLFF. For the CDR3, the DNA is TGTGCCAGTAGTCCGGGACTCTCCCCAACTAATGAAAAACTGTTTTTT.